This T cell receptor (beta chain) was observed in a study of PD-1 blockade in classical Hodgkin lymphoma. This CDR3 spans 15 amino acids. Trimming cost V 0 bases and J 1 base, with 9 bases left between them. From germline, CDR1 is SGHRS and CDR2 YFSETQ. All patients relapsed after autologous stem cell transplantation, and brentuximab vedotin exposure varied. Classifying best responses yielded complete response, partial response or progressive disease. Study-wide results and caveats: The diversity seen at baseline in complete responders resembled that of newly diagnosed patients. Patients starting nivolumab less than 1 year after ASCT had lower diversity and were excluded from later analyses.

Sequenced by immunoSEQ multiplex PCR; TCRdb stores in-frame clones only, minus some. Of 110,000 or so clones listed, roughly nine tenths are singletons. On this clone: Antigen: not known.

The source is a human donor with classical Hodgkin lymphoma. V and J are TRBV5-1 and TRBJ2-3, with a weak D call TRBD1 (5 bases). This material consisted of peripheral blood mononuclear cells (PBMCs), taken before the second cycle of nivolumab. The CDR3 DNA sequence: TGCGCCAGCAGCTTGGGGTGGGGCGGCACAGATACGCAGTATTTT. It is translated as CASSLGWGGTDTQYF.